These T cell receptor beta chains were read from a single sample in a study of cytomegalovirus exposure and HLA in healthy donors. This table comes from immunoSEQ multiplex PCR, and its TCRdb copy is limited to in-frame clones, with some not included. In the table there are 140,000 to 150,000 clones, around 90% of which are singletons. The specimen was PBMCs. These receptors all come from a man between 18 and 35 years old in good health and CMV-seropositive. CDR3s include the opening cysteine and the closing phenylalanine or tryptophan. Each record gives: V gene, CDR3 length, D gene, J gene, clone size, CDR3 protein, CDR3 DNA. D genes are given only for firm matches. Size is stated for part of the rows, as once, few or many counts, or as a class when the clone is expanded.

TRBV5-1,16,TRBD1,TRBJ1-6,NA,CASSSHGQGVNSPLHF,TGCGCCAGCAGCTCTCACGGACAGGGGGTCAATTCACCCCTCCACTTT
TRBV6-5,13,TRBD1,TRBJ1-2,NA,CASSPGQRHGYTF,TGTGCCAGCAGCCCGGGACAGCGACATGGCTACACCTTC
TRBV11-2,15,NA,TRBJ1-2,NA,CASSLYRRGGYGYTF,TGTGCCAGCAGCCTCTATCGGAGGGGGGGCTATGGCTACACCTTC
TRBV25-1,13,NA,TRBJ1-3,NA,CASSVGSGNTIYF,TGTGCCAGCAGTGTCGGGTCTGGAAACACCATATATTTT
TRBV6-5,13,TRBD1,TRBJ2-7,NA,CASSQGAQYEQYF,TGTGCCAGCAGCCAGGGGGCGCAGTACGAGCAGTACTTC
TRBV28,15,NA,TRBJ2-2,NA,CASRGEISGAGELFF,TGTGCCAGCAGGGGAGAAATCTCGGGGGCCGGGGAGCTGTTTTTT
TRBV9,14,TRBD1,TRBJ1-5,NA,CASSQGQGEQPQHF,TGTGCCAGCAGCCAGGGACAGGGAGAGCAGCCCCAGCATTTT
TRBV5-1,17,TRBD1,TRBJ2-3,NA,CASAGRGTERSTDTQYF,TGCGCCAGCGCGGGTAGAGGGACAGAGCGTAGCACAGATACGCAGTATTTT
TRBV28,15,NA,TRBJ1-2,once,CASRIELRRGYGYTF,TGTGCCAGCAGAATCGAGCTCCGACGGGGTTATGGCTACACCTTC
TRBV5-1,14,NA,TRBJ2-7,NA,CASSYRGSSYEQYF,TGCGCCAGCAGCTATAGGGGATCCTCCTACGAGCAGTACTTC
TRBV6-1,15,TRBD1,TRBJ2-3,once,CASSDRQGHPDTQYF,TGTGCCAGCAGTGATAGACAGGGGCATCCAGATACGCAGTATTTT
TRBV13,11,NA,TRBJ1-1,once,CASRQGTEAFF,TGTGCCAGCAGGCAGGGAACTGAAGCTTTCTTT
TRBV6-5,13,NA,TRBJ2-7,NA,CASKGRGGHEQYF,TGTGCCAGCAAGGGCCGGGGTGGCCACGAGCAGTACTTC
TRBV15,14,NA,TRBJ1-1,NA,CATSRNRGGTEAFF,TGTGCCACCAGCAGAAATAGAGGTGGCACTGAAGCTTTCTTT
TRBV6-1,16,NA,TRBJ2-3,NA,CASSEWARASTDTQYF,TGTGCCAGCAGTGAATGGGCCAGGGCTAGCACAGATACGCAGTATTTT
TRBV10-2,14,NA,TRBJ2-3,NA,CASSERTSTDTQYF,TGCGCCAGCAGTGAACGGACTAGCACAGATACGCAGTATTTT
TRBV15,17,NA,TRBJ1-5,once,CATSRDVDLGRNQPQHF,TGTGCCACCAGCAGAGACGTTGATCTGGGCCGCAATCAGCCCCAGCATTTT
TRBV2,16,TRBD2,TRBJ2-7,NA,CASSEDSGRDSYEQYF,TGTGCCAGCAGTGAAGACAGCGGGAGGGACTCCTACGAGCAGTACTTC
TRBV27,13,NA,TRBJ2-7,NA,CASSLTYPYEQYF,TGTGCCAGCAGTTTAACCTACCCTTACGAGCAGTACTTC
TRBV11-2,13,TRBD1,TRBJ1-2,NA,CASSLNRGGGYTF,TGTGCCAGCAGCTTGAACAGGGGGGGTGGCTACACCTTC
TRBV6-4,13,TRBD1,TRBJ1-2,NA,CASKGSGGYGYTF,TGTGCCAGCAAAGGGTCAGGGGGCTATGGCTACACCTTC
TRBV5-6,14,NA,TRBJ2-4,NA,CASSPGHVGNIQYF,TGTGCCAGCAGCCCCGGACATGTCGGAAACATTCAGTACTTC
TRBV6-1,13,NA,TRBJ2-2,NA,CASLESNTGELFF,TGTGCCAGCCTAGAGAGTAACACCGGGGAGCTGTTTTTT
TRBV5-6,13,NA,TRBJ2-5,NA,CASSLAPSGTQYF,TGTGCCAGCAGCTTGGCCCCTTCCGGGACCCAGTACTTC
TRBV6-1,13,NA,TRBJ2-5,NA,CASSGNWRETQYF,TGTGCCAGCAGTGGGAACTGGCGGGAGACCCAGTACTTC
TRBV5-5,14,NA,TRBJ1-1,NA,CASSLGLSNTEAFF,TGTGCCAGCAGCCTGGGACTGTCGAACACTGAAGCTTTCTTT
TRBV5-1,15,NA,TRBJ2-5,NA,CASSGTTDTQETQYF,TGCGCCAGCAGCGGAACGACGGACACCCAAGAGACCCAGTACTTC
TRBV7-2,14,NA,TRBJ1-1,NA,CASSLDWGATEAFF,TGTGCCAGCAGCTTAGACTGGGGAGCCACTGAAGCTTTCTTT
TRBV15,13,TRBD1,TRBJ1-1,NA,CATSSTGTEEAFF,TGTGCCACCAGCAGCACCGGGACAGAAGAAGCTTTCTTT
TRBV7-9,13,TRBD1,TRBJ1-1,NA,CASSRQGNTEAFF,TGTGCCAGCAGCCGACAGGGGAACACTGAAGCTTTCTTT